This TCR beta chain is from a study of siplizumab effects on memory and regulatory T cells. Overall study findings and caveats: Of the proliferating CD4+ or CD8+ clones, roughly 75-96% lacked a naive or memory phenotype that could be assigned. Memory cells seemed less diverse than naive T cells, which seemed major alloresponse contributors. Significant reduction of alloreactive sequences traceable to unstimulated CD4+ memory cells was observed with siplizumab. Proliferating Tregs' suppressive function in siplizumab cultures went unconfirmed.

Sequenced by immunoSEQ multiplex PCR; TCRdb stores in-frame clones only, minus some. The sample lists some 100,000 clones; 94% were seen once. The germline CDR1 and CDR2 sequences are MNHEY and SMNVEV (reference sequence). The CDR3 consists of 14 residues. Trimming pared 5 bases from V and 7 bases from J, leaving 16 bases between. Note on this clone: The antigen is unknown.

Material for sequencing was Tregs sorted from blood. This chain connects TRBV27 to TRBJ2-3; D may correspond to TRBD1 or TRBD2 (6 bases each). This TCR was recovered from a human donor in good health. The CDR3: CASSGTPTGYTQYF. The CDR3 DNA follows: TGTGCCAGCAGTGGGACTCCAACAGGGTATACGCAGTATTTT.